This entry describes one T cell receptor (beta chain). As yet, its antigen is unknown. The source of the sample is a study of beta chain features in type 1 diabetes. Researchers reported sorting CD4+ naive, central memory, regulatory and stem cell-like memory cells via CD45RO/CCR7/CD25/CD127/CD95/CD27. Reverse transcription of all isolated RNA meant that expressed TCRB transcripts were sequenced. It was found that naive, central memory and regulatory T cell samples averaged around 3.8 million reads. Measured with immunoSEQ multiplex PCR; TCRdb has only the in-frame clones, and not every one. The sample contains nearly 250,000 clones, about 14% of which appear only once. The study's findings and limits: Researchers cautioned that cDNA sequencing could over-represent cells with high TCR expression. PCR may have favored shorter templates equally in patients and controls.

The sample taken for sequencing was naive CD4+ T cells from blood. The receptor's source is a woman aged 40 to 49 in good health.

The CDR3 DNA is TGTGCCAGCAGCTCAGGGACTAGCGGGGGGGCGGGGGATACGCAGTATTTT. This gives the protein CASSSGTSGGAGDTQYF. The chain joins TRBV11-2 to TRBJ2-3, with TRBD2 matching 16 bases. Germline V gene data show CDR1 as SGHAT and CDR2 as FQNNGV. The length of the CDR3 is 17 residues. The ends lost 4 bases at V and 6 bases at J; junction bases unmatched: 7.